This T cell receptor beta chain was found in a study of T cells in tuberculosis. The data were produced by immunoSEQ multiplex PCR, yet TCRdb's version contains in-frame clones alone and is incomplete. The sample records tens of thousands of clones, approximately 91% being singletons. V lost 5 bases and J lost 4; bases outside the gene matches: 4. Germline CDR1 and CDR2: SGHRS and YFSETQ. The CDR3 spans 15 residues. Findings of the study overall: The stringent gate may have excluded weak CD1B-GMM tetramer binders.

Cells were sorted from thawed PBMC rested overnight and stained with GMM-loaded CD1B tetramer, viability dye and anti-CD3. The lipid loaded on the CD1B tetramers was C32 glucose monomycolate from Rhodococcus equi. Tetramer-sorted PBMC had been CD14 monocyte-depleted before freezing. From each donor, some 100,000 tetramer-negative cells were sorted. The specimen sequenced was CD1b-GMM tetramer-negative cells sorted from PBMCs. The chain combines TRBV5-1 with TRBJ1-6, with 9 bases matching TRBD1. The sequence was collected from an adult woman with latent tuberculosis. DNA for the CDR3: TGCGCCAGCAGAGACGGGACAGGGTATAATTCACCCCTCCACTTT. Residues: CASRDGTGYNSPLHF.